The next 23 T cell receptor beta chains were all read from a single sample in a study of T-cell reconstitution after alpha-beta-depleted transplantation in children. Construction of the TCRbeta library involved unique molecular identifiers. TCRdb recomputed calls from the PCR reads with MiXCR, one row per CDR3 protein. The table has roughly 570,000 distinct CDR3 sequences, roughly 30% seen once. Sequencing was performed on PBMCs, taken before TCRalphabeta/CD19-depleted stem cell transplant. Receptors were obtained from a boy younger than two with Wiskott-Aldrich syndrome, due to receive a stem cell transplant.

The CDR3: CATSEAGNNEQFF. CDR3 DNA sequence: TGTGCCACCAGTGAGGCAGGTAACAATGAGCAGTTCTTC. The chain uses TRBV24-1 and TRBJ2-1; D gene unclear. CDR3 length: 13 amino acids. The ends were cut back, 4 bases at V and 5 bases at J, with 8 bases in the middle. Germline assignment: CDR1 KGHDR and CDR2 SFDVKD.

This sequence joins TRBV7-9 and TRBJ1-2; TRBD1 might be the D (6 bases). Deletions cut 2 bases from V and 10 bases from J, with 8 bases between. This CDR3 is built from 11 residues. Germline V gene data show CDR1 as SEHNR and CDR2 as FQNEAQ (reference sequence). This chain's CDR3 is CASSLRGDYTF. CDR3 nucleotide sequence: TGTGCCAGCAGCTTAAGGGGGGACTACACCTTC.

This clonotype turned up a few times. This chain uses TRBV5-1 with TRBJ2-2; unclear D gene. In germline, CDR1 is SGHRS, CDR2 YFSETQ. V was clipped by 4 bases and J by 3 bases, with 10 bases between them. This CDR3 region has 14 residues. The CDR3 reads CASSPNSYTGELFF. DNA of the CDR3: TGCGCCAGCAGCCCGAACTCGTACACCGGGGAGCTGTTTTTT. Based on the CDR3 plus reference TRBV5-1 and TRBJ2-2, the full variable domain is KAGVTQTPRYLIKTRGQQVTLSCSPISGHRSVSWYQQTPGQGLQFLFEYFSETQRNKGNFPGRFSGRQFSNSRSEMNVSTLELGDSALYLCASSPNSYTGELFFGEGSRLTVL.

The chain links TRBV20-1 to TRBJ2-7; 9 nucleotides match TRBD2. V dropped 2 bases and J dropped 7; count of bases not matched to a gene: 6. CDR1 and CDR2 (germline): DFQATT, SNEGSKA (reference sequence). The CDR3 extends over 13 amino acids. This CDR3 is CSARRSGRGEQYF. In DNA, the CDR3 is TGCAGTGCTAGACGTAGCGGGAGAGGGGAGCAGTACTTC.

The chain carries TRBV5-1 and TRBJ2-1; D uncertain. The CDR3 sequence is 15 residues long. Germline CDR1 reads SGHRS; CDR2 reads YFSETQ. The V end was cut by 4 bases, the J end by 7 bases, with 18 bases between. CDR3 DNA: TGCGCCAGCAGCGTATTTTTAATCCAAACGAATGAGCAGTTCTTC. It codes for CASSVFLIQTNEQFF.

This chain connects TRBV20-1 to TRBJ1-1; D ambiguous. Germline assignment: CDR1 DFQATT and CDR2 SNEGSKA (reference sequence). With 0 bases removed from V and 5 bases from J, the gap between germline ends came to 4 bases. This CDR3 is built from 11 residues. The CDR3 spells CSARDMTEAFF. The DNA for the CDR3 is TGCAGTGCTAGAGATATGACTGAAGCTTTCTTT.

The chain combines TRBV7-9 with TRBJ2-1; 9 nucleotides align to TRBD1. Trimming cost V 7 bases and J 5 bases; bases outside gene matches: 9. CDR1 is SEHNR and CDR2 is FQNEAQ in the germline V gene (reference sequence). The length of the CDR3 is 15 residues. The CDR3 DNA follows: TGTGCCAGCATCCTTTCAGGACAGGGGAACAATGAGCAGTTCTTC. Encoded protein: CASILSGQGNNEQFF.

As for this clonotype: Compared with germline, one end of the junction differs, possibly owing to a read error. V usage is TRBV4-1 and J usage is TRBJ1-5; the D gene is possibly TRBD1 (6 bases). CDR3 size: 17 residues. Germline assignment: CDR1 MGHRA and CDR2 YSYEKL. CDR3 amino acids: CASSQESWAGDNQLQHF. For the CDR3, the DNA is TGCGCCAGCAGCCAAGAGTCGTGGGCCGGGGACAATCAGCTCCAGCATTTT.

The table lists this clonotype with a few counts. The chain has TRBV10-1 and TRBJ2-7; D is unclear. The length of the CDR3 is 13 residues. Germline V gives CDR1 WNHNN, CDR2 SYGVQD (reference sequence). Trimming cost V 2 bases and J 4 bases, with 9 bases left between them. CDR3 bases: TGCGCCAGCAGTGAGACCAGATTGTACGAGCAGTACTTC. It yields the protein CASSETRLYEQYF.

V is TRBV7-3 and J is TRBJ2-5; perhaps TRBD2 as D (6 bases). Germline V gene data show CDR1 as SGHTA and CDR2 as FQGTGA. The CDR3 contains 13 residues. V shed 5 bases and J shed 4 bases, with 11 bases lying between them. The CDR3 bases are TGTGCCAGCAGCCCGGGGGTGTCAGAGACCCAGTACTTC. It yields the protein CASSPGVSETQYF.

With regard to this clonotype: Germline is not matched at one junction end, which may reflect a read error. The chain combines TRBV27 with TRBJ1-1; unclear D gene. Germline lookup yields CDR1 MNHEY and CDR2 SMNVEV (reference sequence). This CDR3 contains 15 residues. CDR3 in amino acids: CASSSAGRVNTQAFF. The CDR3 DNA sequence: TGTGCCAGCAGTTCCGCCGGACGGGTGAACACTCAAGCTTTCTTT.

This clonotype was seen only a few times. The chain couples TRBV10-2 to TRBJ2-1, with 10 bases that match TRBD2. CDR3 size: 14 residues. After removal of 7 bases from V and 8 bases from J, the junction contained 8 bases not matched to a gene. Germline CDR1 is WSHSY and CDR2 is SAAADI. CDR3 in DNA: TGCGCCAGCAACCTAGCGGGAGTTCGCTATGAGCAGTTCTTC. Protein sequence: CASNLAGVRYEQFF.

The V and J genes are TRBV27 and TRBJ1-6; the D is unclear. V lost 5 bases and J 12 bases, leaving 17 bases between the germline ends. The length of the CDR3 is 14 residues. Looked up from germline, CDR1 is MNHEY and CDR2 is SMNVEV (reference sequence). CDR3 sequence: CASSPLGGRKPLHF. As DNA, the CDR3 is TGTGCCAGCAGTCCTCTCGGAGGTCGTAAACCCCTCCACTTT.

The chain is built from TRBV10-2 and TRBJ2-7; D could derive from TRBD1 or TRBD2 (9 bases each). Germline V lookup: CDR1 WSHSY, CDR2 SAAADI. The CDR3 sequence is 19 residues long. The V end was cut by 3 bases, the J end by 4 bases, with 28 bases between. The CDR3 is CASSDRDRVKASGAYEQYF. CDR3 coding DNA: TGCGCCAGCAGTGATAGGGACAGGGTCAAGGCTAGCGGGGCTTACGAGCAGTACTTC.

This clonotype was seen a handful of times. The gene calls are TRBV10-3 and TRBJ2-5; D is possibly TRBD2 (6 bases). This CDR3 spans 13 amino acids. Trimming left V 3 bases short and J 5 bases short, with 10 bases between. CDR1 ENHRY and CDR2 SYGVKD come from the germline V gene. The CDR3 DNA is TGTGCCATCAGTGATAGCGGTCCGGAGACCCAGTACTTC. It is translated as CAISDSGPETQYF.

The chain is built from TRBV5-1 and TRBJ2-7, with 9 bases fitting TRBD2. CDR1 SGHRS and CDR2 YFSETQ come from the germline V gene. V dropped 1 base and J dropped 4; count of bases not matched to a gene: 3. This CDR3 has 14 amino acids. The CDR3 nucleotides are TGCGCCAGCAGCTTGCTAGCGGGAAGGTACGAGCAGTACTTC. Amino acids: CASSLLAGRYEQYF. The whole variable domain, remainder taken from reference TRBV5-1 and TRBJ2-7, is KAGVTQTPRYLIKTRGQQVTLSCSPISGHRSVSWYQQTPGQGLQFLFEYFSETQRNKGNFPGRFSGRQFSNSRSEMNVSTLELGDSALYLCASSLLAGRYEQYFGPGTRLTVT.

This sequence joins TRBV20-1 and TRBJ2-5; a weak D match, TRBD1 (6 bases). The germline V gene has CDR1 DFQATT and CDR2 SNEGSKA (reference sequence). The CDR3 sequence is 13 residues long. Trimming cost V 3 bases and J 4 bases, with 12 bases left between them. The CDR3 region has the DNA TGCAGTGCTAGTAGGGGGAAGGGAGAGACCCAGTACTTC. It specifies CSASRGKGETQYF.

This clonotype was seen a few times. V gene TRBV28 combines with J gene TRBJ2-1; the D gene is possibly TRBD2 (6 bases). This CDR3 comprises 14 residues. In germline, CDR1 is MDHEN, CDR2 SYDVKM. Deletions cut 3 bases from V and 7 bases from J, with 13 bases between. CDR3: CASSFAGLLNEQFF. In nucleotides, the CDR3 is TGTGCCAGCAGTTTTGCGGGACTGCTGAATGAGCAGTTCTTC.

The genes are TRBV27 and TRBJ2-7; D may be TRBD2 (5 bases). Germline CDR1 and CDR2: MNHEY and SMNVEV (reference sequence). Trimming shortened V by 3 bases and J by 3 bases, and 9 bases separated the two germline ends. The CDR3 is 13 amino acids. The CDR3 reads CASSFGIFYEQYF. In DNA form, the CDR3 reads TGTGCCAGCAGTTTCGGGATATTCTACGAGCAGTACTTC.

The rearrangement uses TRBV5-1 and TRBJ2-1; TRBD2 matches 7 bases. Germline V gene sequence: CDR1 SGHRS, CDR2 YFSETQ. This CDR3 has 14 amino acids. After removal of 5 bases from V and 3 bases from J, the junction contained 5 bases not matched to a gene. In DNA form, the CDR3 reads TGCGCCAGCAGTGGGCTAGCGGACTACAATGAGCAGTTCTTC. Translating gives CASSGLADYNEQFF.

The J gene is TRBJ2-1, the V gene TRBV7-2; D possibly corresponds to TRBD2 (6 bases). Germline CDR1 SGHTA, CDR2 FQGNSA. The CDR3 is 16 amino acids. The V end was cut by 6 bases, the J end by 4 bases, with 19 bases between. Written as DNA, the CDR3 is TGTGCCAGCAGGGGGGTCGGAGGACTACCGTACAATGAGCAGTTCTTC. This encodes CASRGVGGLPYNEQFF.

The chain links TRBV20-1 to TRBJ2-3, with D perhaps matching TRBD2 (6 bases). Germline V CDR1 and CDR2: DFQATT, SNEGSKA (reference sequence). This CDR3 spans 15 amino acids. V lost 5 bases to trimming and J lost 0 bases, with 15 bases between them. The CDR3 bases are TGCAGTGCTGGGTACGGGGGAGCTAGCACAGATACGCAGTATTTT. It yields the protein CSAGYGGASTDTQYF.

A few counts support this clonotype. The chain carries TRBV20-1 and TRBJ2-3; tentative D call: TRBD1 (5 bases). Trimming removed 5 bases at V and 2 bases at J, with 14 bases between. The CDR3 covers 14 residues. Per germline, CDR1 DFQATT and CDR2 SNEGSKA (reference sequence). CDR3 amino acids: CSAGATGDTDTQYF. The CDR3, as DNA: TGCAGTGCTGGGGCCACAGGAGACACAGATACGCAGTATTTT.